The clone carrying this T cell receptor beta chain was recorded a few times. Its target is not known. This sample stems from a study of radiotherapy plus CTLA-4 blockade in lung cancer. At the level of the study: Objective responses were observed in 15% to 20% of patients, and disease control was achieved by 30% to 35%. Points from the study as a whole: Reports identified early blood T cell clone dynamics, with interferon-beta, as the best response predictor. Expansion of tumor-derived TCR clones was observed in blood after radiotherapy plus ipilimumab.

Sequencing was performed with immunoSEQ multiplex PCR; in TCRdb, only in-frame clones are kept and a portion is missing. The sample includes some 48,000 clones, approximately 86% of them seen just once. Looked up from germline, CDR1 is LGHNA and CDR2 is YSLEER. This CDR3 has 15 residues. The V and J ends lost 4 bases and 4 bases respectively, with 17 bases between them. The chain employs TRBV4-3 and TRBJ2-7; D is possibly TRBD2 (5 bases). This sequence was found in a human donor with non-small cell lung cancer that progressed on radiotherapy plus ipilimumab. Some clones in this sample may be carry-over from other donors' samples. Sequenced here: peripheral blood, sampled from a patient treated with radiotherapy plus ipilimumab. CDR3 residues: CASSPWSEGGYEQYF. CDR3 DNA: TGCGCCAGCAGCCCCTGGTCGGAAGGCGGGTACGAGCAGTACTTC.